One and the same sample provided the 29 T cell receptor beta chains below, sequenced in a study of cytomegalovirus exposure and HLA in healthy donors. Researchers ran the PCR with 60 Vbeta and 13 Jbeta primers. TCRdb's copy holds only in-frame clones and misses some; the assay was immunoSEQ multiplex PCR. The sample has around 99,000 clones, around 77% seen once; the top ten hold over 3%. The specimen was PBMCs. The receptors shown here come from a man aged 35 to 55 in good health and CMV-seronegative.

In DNA, the CDR3 is TGTGCCAGCAGCCAATCCGCTAGCGGGGGGCGATACAATGAGCAGTTCTTC. Translated: CASSQSASGGRYNEQFF. V usage is TRBV4-2 and J usage is TRBJ2-1, with TRBD2 identical over 11 bases. The CDR3 is made up of 17 amino acids. Germline V lookup: CDR1 LGHNA, CDR2 YNFKEQ. The trim removed 2 bases at V and 4 bases at J, leaving 7 bases unmatched.

V is TRBV11-2 and J is TRBJ2-2; 11 bases align to TRBD1. After removal of 1 base from V and 7 bases from J, the junction contained 8 bases not matched to a gene. Germline assignment: CDR1 SGHAT and CDR2 FQNNGV. The CDR3 length is 17 residues. The CDR3 bases are TGTGCCAGCAGCTTAGGGACAGGGGGCGAATATGGCGGGGAGCTGTTTTTT. Its protein product is CASSLGTGGEYGGELFF.

This clone was picked up one time. At the DNA level, this CDR3 is encoded by other sequences in the same sample as well. The chain couples TRBV2 to TRBJ1-5, with a tentative D call TRBD1 (5 bases). V was cut by 1 base and J by 2 bases, with 9 bases left in between. This CDR3 spans 15 amino acids. The germline V gene has CDR1 SNHLY and CDR2 FYNNEI. Here the CDR3 DNA reads TGTGCCAGCAGTGAAGGCATAGGGGGCAATCAGCCCCAGCATTTT. It is translated as CASSEGIGGNQPQHF. The whole variable domain, remainder taken from reference TRBV2 and TRBJ1-5, is EPEVTQTPSHQVTQMGQEVILRCVPISNHLYFYWYRQILGQKVEFLVSFYNNEISEKSEIFDDQFSVERPDGSNFTLKIRSTKLEDSAMYFCASSEGIGGNQPQHFGDGTRLSIL.

The chain uses TRBV2 and TRBJ1-1, with D unresolved. This CDR3 spans 14 amino acids. V dropped 3 bases and J dropped 1 base, with 9 bases sitting between them. Germline lookup yields CDR1 SNHLY and CDR2 FYNNEI. In nucleotides, the CDR3 is TGTGCCAGCAGTGACAGGCTGCAGAACACTGAAGCTTTCTTT. Protein product: CASSDRLQNTEAFF.

The CDR3 nucleotides read TGTGCCAGCAGCGTAGGCCTAGCGGGGGAGGATGAGCAGTTCTTC. Its translation: CASSVGLAGEDEQFF. The rearrangement uses TRBV9 and TRBJ2-1; 10 bases align to TRBD2. In germline, CDR1 is SGDLS, CDR2 YYNGEE. The CDR3 spans 15 residues. The trim removed 0 bases at V and 8 bases at J, leaving 5 bases unmatched.

The chain is built from TRBV11-2 and TRBJ1-1; a possible D gene is TRBD1 (5 bases). Between the trimmed V and J ends, which lost 4 bases and 7 bases, there was a span of 16 bases. CDR1 is SGHAT and CDR2 is FQNNGV in the germline V gene. CDR3 length: 14 amino acids. CDR3 sequence: CASSWGATADEAFF. Here the CDR3 DNA reads TGTGCCAGCAGCTGGGGCGCTACGGCGGATGAAGCTTTCTTT.

V gene TRBV7-9 combines with J gene TRBJ2-3; possible D gene TRBD1, 5 bases. Germline V CDR1 and CDR2: SEHNR, FQNEAQ (reference sequence). CDR3 length: 17 residues. Between the trimmed V and J ends, which lost 0 bases and 2 bases, there was a span of 15 bases. CDR3 residues: CASSLAAGIGHTDTQYF. DNA for the CDR3: TGTGCCAGCAGCTTAGCGGCCGGCATAGGACACACAGATACGCAGTATTTT.

The J gene is TRBJ2-1, the V gene TRBV30, with 11 positions matching TRBD2. CDR3 length equals 14 residues. CDR1 is GTSNPN, CDR2 SVGIG, per germline (reference sequence). V was clipped by 1 base and J by 6 bases; unmatched bases: 2. The CDR3 nucleotides are TGTGCCTGGAGTGGTAGCGGGAGGGCCAATGAGCAGTTCTTC. Amino acids: CAWSGSGRANEQFF.

The chain is built from TRBV5-1 and TRBJ2-1; 7 bases match TRBD1. J lost 8 bases, V lost 0 bases, and 8 bases had no gene match. Per the germline V gene, CDR1 is SGHRS and CDR2 is YFSETQ. The CDR3 totals 15 residues. For the CDR3, the DNA is TGCGCCAGCAGCTTGGGACAGGGTGGTGGGGATGAGCAGTTCTTC. Its translation: CASSLGQGGGDEQFF.

The J gene is TRBJ2-3, the V gene TRBV5-6, with 8 bases identical to TRBD1. Per the germline V gene, CDR1 is SGHDT and CDR2 is YYEEEE. This CDR3 spans 13 amino acids. V dropped 2 bases and J dropped 4; count of bases not matched to a gene: 0. Here the CDR3 reads CASSLQGADTQYF. CDR3 in DNA: TGTGCCAGCAGCTTACAGGGGGCAGATACGCAGTATTTT. Complete variable domain (other parts from reference TRBV5-6 and TRBJ2-3): DAGVTQSPTHLIKTRGQQVTLRCSPKSGHDTVSWYQQALGQGPQFIFQYYEEEERQRGNFPDRFSGHQFPNYSSELNVNALLLGDSALYLCASSLQGADTQYFGPGTRLTVL.

V usage is TRBV7-9 and J usage is TRBJ2-5, with D perhaps matching TRBD1 (5 bases). CDR3 length equals 15 residues. The V end lost 2 bases, the J end lost 1 base, and 11 bases lay between the germline ends. Germline lookup yields CDR1 SEHNR and CDR2 FQNEAQ (reference sequence). This CDR3 is CASSLYLDSQETQYF. Here the CDR3 DNA reads TGTGCCAGCAGCTTATATCTTGACAGCCAAGAGACCCAGTACTTC.

The chain recombines TRBV29-1 with TRBJ2-3; D may be TRBD2 (6 bases). The CDR3 is 15 amino acids. Germline CDR1 is SQVTM and CDR2 is ANQGSEA. Trimming took 4 bases from V and 1 from J, leaving 15 bases between them. CDR3 loop: CSVGQSPGGTDTQYF. In DNA form, the CDR3 reads TGCAGCGTTGGGCAGTCCCCGGGAGGCACAGATACGCAGTATTTT.

The V call is TRBV19, the J call TRBJ1-6, with TRBD1 matching over 8 bases. V shed 3 bases and J 5 bases; nucleotides not matched to a gene: 6. CDR3 size: 16 residues. CDR1 and CDR2 (germline): LNHDA, SQIVND (reference sequence). The CDR3 sequence is CASSMLGQANNSPLHF. CDR3 bases: TGTGCCAGTAGTATGTTGGGACAGGCGAATAATTCACCCCTCCACTTT.

The chain combines TRBV30 with TRBJ2-7; D may be TRBD1 (6 bases). The CDR3 has 11 amino acids. CDR1 GTSNPN and CDR2 SVGIG come from the germline V gene (reference sequence). V was clipped by 5 bases and J by 2 bases, with 7 bases between them. DNA for the CDR3: TGTGCCTGGCGGGACACCTACGAGCAGTACTTC. Translating gives CAWRDTYEQYF.

This clone was seen a few times. The chain couples TRBV6-5 to TRBJ1-1; the D gene is possibly TRBD1 (6 bases). CDR1 MNHEY and CDR2 SVGAGI come from the germline V gene. The CDR3 is 15 residues long. V lost 0 bases and J 4 bases, leaving 12 bases between the germline ends. The CDR3 DNA reads as TGTGCCAGCAGTTACTCGATTCAGGGGAGCACTGAAGCTTTCTTT. This translates into CASSYSIQGSTEAFF.

The V call is TRBV30, the J call TRBJ2-3, with D unclear. Trimming pared 3 bases from V and 0 bases from J, leaving 4 bases between. CDR3 length equals 12 residues. Germline V lookup: CDR1 GTSNPN, CDR2 SVGIG (reference sequence). The CDR3 here is CAWRRSTDTQYF. Written as DNA, the CDR3 is TGTGCCTGGAGGCGAAGCACAGATACGCAGTATTTT.

This clone was seen more than once but under ten times. The rearrangement links TRBV6-5 to TRBJ2-7, with 8 bases matching TRBD2. CDR3 length: 11 amino acids. V gave up 8 bases and J gave up 6 bases; unmatched junction bases: 3. Germline V gives CDR1 MNHEY, CDR2 SVGAGI. CDR3 DNA sequence: TGTGCCAGCCCCGGGGGGGTCGAGCAGTACTTC. Translation: CASPGGVEQYF.

The rearrangement links TRBV7-2 to TRBJ2-3, with 7 bases lining up with TRBD2. Germline-derived CDR1 and CDR2 are SGHTA and FQGNSA. J gave up 6 bases and V 3 bases, and 6 bases lay outside the gene matches. The CDR3 covers 14 residues. The CDR3 is CASSFIAGRDTQYF. The DNA for the CDR3 is TGTGCCAGCAGCTTTATAGCGGGTCGGGATACGCAGTATTTT.

As DNA, the CDR3 is TGTGCCAGCAGCGTAGTGGGTCTAGCGGGAGGTAGCTCCTACAATGAGCAGTTCTTC. Its protein is CASSVVGLAGGSSYNEQFF. This chain joins TRBV9 and TRBJ2-1; 11 bases match TRBD2. This CDR3 comprises 19 residues. The trim removed 0 bases at V and 0 bases at J, leaving 8 bases unmatched. Germline loops: CDR1 SGDLS, CDR2 YYNGEE.

The chain is built from TRBV2 and TRBJ1-3; no clear D gene. The CDR3 loop spans 14 amino acids. In germline, CDR1 is SNHLY, CDR2 FYNNEI. Trimming left V 3 bases short and J 2 bases short, with 8 bases between. CDR3 DNA: TGTGCCAGCAGTGAGTACTACGCTGGAAACACCATATATTTT. Protein product: CASSEYYAGNTIYF.

The chain carries TRBV6-1 and TRBJ2-5, with 8 bases that match TRBD2. The CDR3 runs to 17 residues. Germline CDR1 and CDR2: MNHNS and SASEGT. Trimming removed 1 base from V and 7 bases from J; junction bases left unmatched: 14. This chain's CDR3 is CASSEGLGLARGGTQYF. Written as DNA, the CDR3 is TGTGCCAGCAGTGAAGGACTAGGACTAGCTCGGGGTGGGACCCAGTACTTC.

CDR3: CASSRSGTGSQPQHF. In nucleotides, the CDR3 is TGCGCCAGCAGCCGATCCGGGACAGGGAGTCAGCCCCAGCATTTT. The chain couples TRBV4-1 to TRBJ1-5, with TRBD1 identical over 9 bases. Trimming removed 4 bases from V and 6 bases from J; junction bases left unmatched: 7. The CDR3 has 15 residues. Germline CDR1 is MGHRA and CDR2 is YSYEKL.

The V call is TRBV5-1, the J call TRBJ2-6, with 7 bases matching TRBD1. The V segment lost 0 bases and the J segment 1 base; nucleotides outside the gene matches: 4. Germline V CDR1 and CDR2: SGHRS, YFSETQ. This CDR3 spans 17 amino acids. In DNA, the CDR3 is TGCGCCAGCAGCTTGGACAGGGGATCTTCTGGGGCCAACGTCCTGACTTTC. Amino acid sequence: CASSLDRGSSGANVLTF.

This clone occurred once. The chain has TRBV5-4 and TRBJ1-6; 9 positions match TRBD1. Germline trimming cut 4 bases from V and 4 bases from J; bases unmatched to any gene: 6. CDR1 is SGHNT, CDR2 YYREEE, per germline (reference sequence). This CDR3 has 16 residues. The CDR3 here is CASSLWTGVYNSPLHF. DNA for the CDR3: TGTGCCAGCAGCCTCTGGACAGGGGTTTATAATTCACCCCTCCACTTT.

The V gene is TRBV29-1, the J gene TRBJ2-7; 7 nucleotides agree with TRBD1. CDR3 length: 11 amino acids. The germline V gene encodes CDR1 SQVTM and CDR2 ANQGSEA. Trimming cost V 4 bases and J 3 bases; bases outside gene matches: 0. CDR3 nucleotides: TGCAGCGTTGCAGGGGGCTACGAGCAGTACTTC. Encoded protein: CSVAGGYEQYF.

The V and J genes are TRBV7-8 and TRBJ2-3, with D hard to call. V shed 1 base and J shed 2 bases, with 7 bases lying between them. CDR3 length equals 14 residues. Germline CDR1 reads SGHVS; CDR2 reads FQNEAQ. The CDR3 DNA is TGTGCCAGCAGCTTAGGCAGACACACAGATACGCAGTATTTT. Residues: CASSLGRHTDTQYF.

The rearrangement links TRBV6-1 to TRBJ2-7, with 15 bases aligning to TRBD2. The V gene's germline CDR1 is MNHNS and CDR2 SASEGT. The CDR3 length is 14 residues. V shed 7 bases and J 7 bases; nucleotides not matched to a gene: 5. CDR3 DNA sequence: TGTGCCAGCACATTCGGACTAGCGGGAGGGGAGCAGTACTTC. The encoded protein is CASTFGLAGGEQYF.

The V and J genes are TRBV2 and TRBJ1-5; 7 bases map to TRBD1. The V gene's germline CDR1 is SNHLY and CDR2 FYNNEI. The V gene end was trimmed by 6 bases and the J gene end by 7 bases; junction bases not matched to a gene: 9. This CDR3 region has 14 residues. The CDR3 DNA reads as TGTGCCAGCAGCCGACAGGGTGAGGGACAGCCCCAGCATTTT. Translation gives CASSRQGEGQPQHF.

The chain employs TRBV7-2 and TRBJ2-3; the D gene is possibly TRBD1 (5 bases). V shed 6 bases and J shed 0 bases, with 7 bases lying between them. From germline, CDR1 is SGHTA and CDR2 FQGNSA. This CDR3 comprises 13 residues. The CDR3 here is CASSRQSTDTQYF. CDR3 nucleotide sequence: TGTGCCAGCAGTCGACAGAGCACAGATACGCAGTATTTT.